The 14 T cell receptor beta chains listed next were all sequenced from one sample in a study of T cells in localized non-small cell lung cancer. TCRdb's copy holds only in-frame clones and misses some; the assay was immunoSEQ multiplex PCR. The repertoire has around 91,000 clones, 87% of them found once; the top ten carry 15%. The sample here was peripheral blood, taken before any cancer treatment. All receptors come from a man aged 35-69 years with stage I squamous cell lung carcinoma.

This clone has only a few counts. The chain uses TRBV2 and TRBJ1-1; the D gene is possibly TRBD1 (5 bases). Germline V gene sequence: CDR1 SNHLY, CDR2 FYNNEI. V lost 3 bases and J lost 1, with 6 bases in between. The CDR3 runs 13 residues. The CDR3 DNA sequence: TGTGCCAGCAGTGACAGGGAGAACACTGAAGCTTTCTTT. It translates to CASSDRENTEAFF.

The chain combines TRBV29-1 with TRBJ1-1; D is undetermined. Trimming left V 6 bases short and J 1 base short, with 3 bases between. CDR1 and CDR2 from the germline V gene are SQVTM and ANQGSEA. This CDR3 is 10 amino acids long. The CDR3 sequence is CSVRNTEAFF. CDR3 in DNA: TGCAGCGTCAGGAACACTGAAGCTTTCTTT.

CDR3 bases: TGTGCCAGCAGCCCTCCGACTAGCGGGGGGGGCGAGCAGTACTTC. Protein product: CASSPPTSGGGEQYF. This chain joins TRBV13 and TRBJ2-7; TRBD2 matches 14 bases. Per the germline V gene, CDR1 is PRHDT and CDR2 is FYEKMQ (reference sequence). With 5 bases clipped from V and 6 bases from J, the junction kept 6 bases outside the gene matches. This CDR3 comprises 15 residues.

The rearrangement uses TRBV6-5 and TRBJ2-5; D remains unclear. CDR3 length: 13 residues. Trimming removed 2 bases from V and 5 bases from J, with 9 bases in between. Per the germline V gene, CDR1 is MNHEY and CDR2 is SVGAGI. Here the CDR3 DNA reads TGTGCCAGCAGTTACCCGGGCGACGAGACCCAGTACTTC. Protein sequence: CASSYPGDETQYF.

The chain carries TRBV2 and TRBJ1-1; TRBD1 is a possible D gene (5 bases). Germline V gives CDR1 SNHLY, CDR2 FYNNEI. This CDR3 has 13 residues. Deletions cut 6 bases from V and 4 bases from J, with 12 bases between. The CDR3 coding sequence is TGTGCCAGCAGCCCGACAGAGATCACTGAAGCTTTCTTT. It encodes CASSPTEITEAFF.

The CDR3 spells CASSLGGLGVRTGELFF. The CDR3 region has the DNA TGCGCCAGCAGCTTGGGGGGCCTCGGGGTCCGCACCGGGGAGCTGTTTTTT. V is TRBV5-1 and J is TRBJ2-2; either TRBD1 or TRBD2 may supply D (5 bases each). The CDR3 is made up of 17 amino acids. Trimming left V 0 bases short and J 4 bases short, with 16 bases between. CDR1 SGHRS and CDR2 YFSETQ come from the germline V gene.

J is TRBJ1-4 and V is TRBV7-2; the D is unclear. The CDR3 length is 15 residues. Germline assignment: CDR1 SGHTA and CDR2 FQGNSA. Deletions cut 5 bases from V and 0 bases from J, with 10 bases between. Here the CDR3 reads CASSPRLSTNEKLFF. The CDR3, as DNA: TGTGCCAGCAGCCCGCGACTATCAACTAATGAAAAACTGTTTTTT.

V and J are TRBV15 and TRBJ1-4; no reliable D call. The germline V gene has CDR1 LNHNV and CDR2 YYDKDF (reference sequence). The CDR3 is made up of 17 amino acids. The V gene lost 0 bases and the J gene lost 8 bases, with 19 bases spanning the gap. CDR3 bases: TGTGCCACCAGCAGAGATCGGGCAGCCGAGACTGGGGAAAAACTGTTTTTT. As protein: CATSRDRAAETGEKLFF.

CDR3 loop: CAWSVTSLTGQFF. The DNA for the CDR3 is TGTGCCTGGAGTGTAACCAGTCTCACGGGACAGTTCTTC. The V gene is TRBV30, the J gene TRBJ2-1; a possible D gene is TRBD2 (5 bases). CDR3 length: 13 residues. V lost 0 bases and J lost 13, with 16 bases in between. Germline CDR1 and CDR2: GTSNPN and SVGIG (reference sequence). Complete variable domain (other parts from reference TRBV30 and TRBJ2-1): SQTIHQWPATLVQPVGSPLSLECTVEGTSNPNLYWYRQAAGRGLQLLFYSVGIGQISSEVPQNLSASRPQDRQFILSSKKLLLSDSGFYLCAWSVTSLTGQFFGPGTRLTVL.

CDR3 region: CASSIVPWGNQPQHF. The CDR3 coding sequence is TGTGCCAGTAGTATAGTCCCTTGGGGGAATCAGCCCCAGCATTTT. The V and J genes are TRBV19 and TRBJ1-5; tentatively, D is TRBD1 (5 bases). This CDR3 is 15 amino acids long. V lost 1 base, J lost 4 bases, and 11 bases lay in between. CDR1 LNHDA and CDR2 SQIVND come from the germline V gene (reference sequence).

The rearrangement links TRBV7-2 to TRBJ2-1, with 8 bases lining up with TRBD2. CDR3 length: 16 residues. Germline V CDR1 and CDR2: SGHTA, FQGNSA. V dropped 5 bases and J dropped 4; count of bases not matched to a gene: 10. CDR3 sequence (DNA): TGTGCCAGCAGCGGGAGACGGGGGGGACTATACAATGAGCAGTTCTTC. Translation: CASSGRRGGLYNEQFF.

The chain is built from TRBV28 and TRBJ1-4, with D possibly being TRBD1 (5 bases). The CDR3 consists of 13 residues. Germline V gene sequence: CDR1 MDHEN, CDR2 SYDVKM. Trimming shortened V by 6 bases and J by 8 bases, and 13 bases separated the two germline ends. CDR3 coding DNA: TGTGCCAGCAGGGGGGGAGGATGGGAAAAACTGTTTTTT. It codes for CASRGGGWEKLFF.

This clone was picked up one time. The rearrangement uses TRBV19 and TRBJ1-4; perhaps TRBD1 as D (5 bases). The CDR3 loop spans 15 amino acids. Trimming shortened V by 8 bases and J by 2 bases, and 15 bases separated the two germline ends. Germline CDR1 LNHDA, CDR2 SQIVND (reference sequence). This CDR3 reads CASHFQGATNEKLFF. CDR3 sequence (DNA): TGTGCCAGTCACTTTCAGGGAGCGACTAATGAAAAACTGTTTTTT. Based on the CDR3 plus reference TRBV19 and TRBJ1-4, the full variable domain is DGGITQSPKYLFRKEGQNVTLSCEQNLNHDAMYWYRQDPGQGLRLIYYSQIVNDFQKGDIAEGYSVSREKKESFPLTVTSAQKNPTAFYLCASHFQGATNEKLFFGSGTQLSVL.

The rearrangement joins TRBV23-1 to TRBJ1-1; 7 bases align to TRBD1. TRBV23-1 is annotated as an ORF whose role is uncertain. The CDR3 has 13 amino acids. V trimming: 6 bases; J trimming: 9 bases; junction bases outside the gene matches: 10. CDR3 residues: CASSTTRTGQAFF. The CDR3 nucleotides are TGCGCCAGCAGCACGACTCGGACAGGTCAAGCTTTCTTT.